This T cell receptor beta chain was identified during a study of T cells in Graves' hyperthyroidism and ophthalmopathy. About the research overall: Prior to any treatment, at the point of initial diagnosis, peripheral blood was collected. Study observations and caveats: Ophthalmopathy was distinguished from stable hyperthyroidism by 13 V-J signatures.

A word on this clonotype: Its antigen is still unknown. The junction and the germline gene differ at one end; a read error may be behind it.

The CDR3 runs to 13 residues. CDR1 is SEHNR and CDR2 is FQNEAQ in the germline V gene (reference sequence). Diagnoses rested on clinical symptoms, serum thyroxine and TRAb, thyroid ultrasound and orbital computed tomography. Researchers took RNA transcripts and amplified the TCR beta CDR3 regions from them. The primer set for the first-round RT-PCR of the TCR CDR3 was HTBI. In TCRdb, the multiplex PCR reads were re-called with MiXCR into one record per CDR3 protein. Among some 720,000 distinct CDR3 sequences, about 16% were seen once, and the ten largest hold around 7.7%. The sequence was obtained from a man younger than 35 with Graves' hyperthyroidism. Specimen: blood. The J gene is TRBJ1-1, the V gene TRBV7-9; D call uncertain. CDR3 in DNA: TGTGTCAGCAGCCGATCAGAGAACACTGAAGCTTTCTTT. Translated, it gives CVSSRSENTEAFF.